A single sample gave rise to the 16 T cell receptor beta chains below, sequenced in a study of shared clonotypes between healthy human individuals. Terminally differentiated effector memory CD45RA+ cells were left out of the naive CD8 fraction, which was CD45RO-negative and positively selected for CCR7. Only in-frame clones appear in the TCRdb table, and some are missing; sequencing was by immunoSEQ multiplex PCR. Here the sample spans under 2,000,000 clones, 85% to 95% being singletons. The material sequenced was naive CD8+ T cells sorted from blood. The receptors were gathered from a man younger than 35 in good health.

The gene calls are TRBV29-1 and TRBJ2-2, with 10 bases aligning to TRBD2. Per the germline V gene, CDR1 is SQVTM and CDR2 is ANQGSEA. V lost 6 bases and J lost 1; bases outside the gene matches: 2. The CDR3 consists of 14 residues. CDR3 sequence (DNA): TGCAGCGTAGGGACTAGCGAGAACACCGGGGAGCTGTTTTTT. The encoded protein is CSVGTSENTGELFF.

The chain has TRBV11-2 and TRBJ1-1; a possible D gene is TRBD1 (5 bases). This CDR3 is 15 amino acids long. The V gene lost 5 bases and the J gene lost 4 bases, with 17 bases spanning the gap. In germline, CDR1 is SGHAT, CDR2 FQNNGV. CDR3 sequence reads: CASSKWGGESTEAFF. CDR3 DNA: TGTGCCAGCAGCAAGTGGGGGGGGGAGAGCACTGAAGCTTTCTTT.

The chain employs TRBV27 and TRBJ2-7; no clear D. V lost 2 bases and J 5 bases, leaving 10 bases between the germline ends. The CDR3 extends over 13 amino acids. The V gene's germline CDR1 is MNHEY and CDR2 SMNVEV (reference sequence). The CDR3: CASSLNQLHEQYF. CDR3 nucleotides: TGTGCCAGCAGTTTAAATCAGCTCCACGAGCAGTACTTC.

The chain employs TRBV16 and TRBJ1-2; D is possibly TRBD1 (6 bases). Looked up from germline, CDR1 is KGHSY and CDR2 is FQNENV. CDR3 length: 16 residues. V was clipped by 4 bases and J by 3 bases, with 18 bases between them. The CDR3 loop is CASSPNSGGADYGYTF. The CDR3 DNA sequence: TGTGCCAGCAGCCCCAATAGCGGGGGCGCGGACTATGGCTACACCTTC.

J is TRBJ2-7 and V is TRBV9; 7 positions match TRBD2. The V and J ends lost 0 bases and 4 bases, in that order; junction bases with no gene match: 7. Germline-derived CDR1 and CDR2 are SGDLS and YYNGEE. The CDR3 spans 15 residues. This CDR3 is CASSVAWDYSYEQYF. CDR3 nucleotide sequence: TGTGCCAGCAGCGTAGCCTGGGACTACTCATACGAGCAGTACTTC. The full variable domain, completed using reference TRBV9 and TRBJ2-7, is DSGVTQTPKHLITATGQRVTLRCSPRSGDLSVYWYQQSLDQGLQFLIQYYNGEERAKGNILERFSAQQFPDLHSELNLSSLELGDSALYFCASSVAWDYSYEQYFGPGTRLTVT.

This chain links TRBV5-4 with TRBJ2-7; 11 bases are a match to TRBD2. CDR1 is SGHNT and CDR2 is YYREEE in the germline V gene (reference sequence). V gave up 0 bases and J gave up 0 bases; unmatched junction bases: 5. This CDR3 comprises 17 residues. The CDR3 region is CASSLGGLAESSYEQYF. The CDR3, as DNA: TGTGCCAGCAGCTTGGGGGGACTAGCGGAGAGCTCCTACGAGCAGTACTTC.

This rearrangement joins TRBV7-9 to TRBJ2-3; possible D gene TRBD2, 6 bases. CDR3 length equals 13 residues. Germline CDR1 reads SEHNR; CDR2 reads FQNEAQ (reference sequence). The germline V and J ends were trimmed by 8 bases and 2 bases, with 11 bases remaining between them. DNA of the CDR3: TGTGCCAGCTGGGCGGGGTACACAGATACGCAGTATTTT. Residues: CASWAGYTDTQYF.

A single count supports this clone. J is TRBJ2-1 and V is TRBV27, with D possibly TRBD1 on 5 matching bases. Germline V CDR1 and CDR2: MNHEY, SMNVEV (reference sequence). V gave up 3 bases and J gave up 9 bases, with 15 bases separating them. The CDR3 runs to 14 residues. The chain's CDR3 is CASSFLAGMGEQFF. In DNA form, the CDR3 reads TGTGCCAGCAGTTTCCTCGCAGGGATGGGTGAGCAGTTCTTC.

The chain has TRBV7-9 and TRBJ1-2, with TRBD1 matching 7 bases. Per germline, CDR1 SEHNR and CDR2 FQNEAQ (reference sequence). V gave up 5 bases and J gave up 6 bases; unmatched junction bases: 6. This CDR3 is 13 amino acids long. CDR3 bases: TGTGCCAGCAGCGCAACAGGGGCCAATGGCTACACCTTC. Its translation: CASSATGANGYTF.

The chain links TRBV19 to TRBJ2-3; perhaps TRBD2 as D (6 bases). The CDR3 extends over 13 amino acids. V lost 5 bases and J lost 3, with 9 bases in between. Germline loops: CDR1 LNHDA, CDR2 SQIVND (reference sequence). The CDR3 spells CASSWDLTDTQYF. The CDR3 nucleotides are TGTGCCAGTAGTTGGGACTTAACAGATACGCAGTATTTT.

The chain recombines TRBV5-4 with TRBJ2-7; TRBD2 matches 7 bases. The germline V gene encodes CDR1 SGHNT and CDR2 YYREEE (reference sequence). The CDR3 runs 13 residues. J was trimmed by 7 bases and V by 1 base; bases with no gene match: 5. CDR3 residues: CASSLFGGWEQYF. The CDR3 DNA reads as TGTGCCAGCAGCTTGTTCGGGGGGTGGGAGCAGTACTTC.

The V call is TRBV7-2, the J call TRBJ2-3, with 9 bases matching TRBD2. In germline, CDR1 is SGHTA, CDR2 FQGNSA. The CDR3 runs to 17 residues. V was pared by 5 bases and J by 4 bases, with 13 bases of the junction left unmatched. CDR3: CASSPEGGLAPSDTQYF. CDR3 in DNA: TGTGCCAGCAGCCCCGAGGGGGGACTAGCCCCCTCAGATACGCAGTATTTT.

The chain uses TRBV10-3 and TRBJ2-7, with D hard to call. The CDR3 runs to 12 residues. The V end was cut by 0 bases, the J end by 3 bases, with 3 bases between. From germline, CDR1 is ENHRY and CDR2 SYGVKD. Here the CDR3 reads CAISESFYEQYF. The CDR3 DNA reads TGTGCCATCAGTGAGTCTTTCTACGAGCAGTACTTC.

The rearrangement joins TRBV13 to TRBJ1-2; D is ambiguous. The V gene lost 5 bases and the J gene lost 7 bases, with 17 bases spanning the gap. The CDR3 has 14 amino acids. Per germline, CDR1 PRHDT and CDR2 FYEKMQ (reference sequence). CDR3 DNA sequence: TGTGCCAGCAGCCACGACACTGACCCTGGTGGCTACACCTTC. It yields the protein CASSHDTDPGGYTF.

The CDR3: CALQGVDSGNTIYF. The CDR3 DNA reads TGTGCCTTACAGGGGGTCGACTCTGGAAACACCATATATTTT. This sequence joins TRBV30 and TRBJ1-3, with 8 bases fitting TRBD1. The CDR3 has 14 amino acids. V trimming: 7 bases; J trimming: 0 bases; junction bases outside the gene matches: 5. From germline, CDR1 is GTSNPN and CDR2 SVGIG (reference sequence). Variable domain in full (rest from reference TRBV30 and TRBJ1-3): SQTIHQWPATLVQPVGSPLSLECTVEGTSNPNLYWYRQAAGRGLQLLFYSVGIGQISSEVPQNLSASRPQDRQFILSSKKLLLSDSGFYLCALQGVDSGNTIYFGEGSWLTVV.

The chain combines TRBV2 with TRBJ2-2, with TRBD2 matching over 8 bases. This CDR3 has 14 amino acids. V gave up 7 bases and J gave up 5 bases; unmatched junction bases: 6. Germline CDR1 is SNHLY and CDR2 is FYNNEI. CDR3 in DNA: TGTGCCAGCACCTCCCGGGAGGGGACCGGGGAGCTGTTTTTT. Residues: CASTSREGTGELFF.